These 15 T cell receptor beta chains originate from one sample sequenced in a study of STAT3 mutations in large granular lymphocyte leukemia (dated by TCRdb to about 2019). Overall study outcomes, separate from this receptor: Every T-LGLL patient showed at least one immunodominant TCRbeta clonotype, and about half showed multiple immunodominant subclonotypes.

These receptors' antigens are unknown. The library was obtained by the immunoSEQ multiplex PCR assay. TCRdb stores this immuneACCESS table with in-frame sequences only. Part of the clones is absent; in the studies checked, under half of the shortfall reflects unresolved V genes, and no reason is known for the rest. The sample profile shows 1,300 or so clones; 2.3% of them were found once. 62% of the sample belongs to the ten largest clones. Sequencing was carried out using PBMCs. The receptors come from a human donor with T large granular lymphocyte leukemia. Some clones in this sample may be carry-over from other donors' samples.

This clone was counted between two and nine times. The rearrangement links TRBV29-1 to TRBJ2-7; D is perhaps TRBD2 (6 bases). Trimming left V 5 bases short and J 7 bases short, with 18 bases between. This CDR3 has 13 residues. Per the germline V gene, CDR1 is SQVTM and CDR2 is ANQGSEA. The CDR3 DNA sequence: TGCAGCGTTAGTGAGGGAGGAATACGGGAGCAGTACTTC. Translated: CSVSEGGIREQYF.

This clone was seen more than once but under ten times. The CDR3 region is CSASVYEQYF. In DNA form, the CDR3 reads TGCAGTGCCTCCGTCTACGAGCAGTACTTC. V and J are TRBV20-1 and TRBJ2-7; D unclear. Deletions cut 6 bases from V and 3 bases from J, with 6 bases between. The germline CDR1 and CDR2 sequences are DFQATT and SNEGSKA (reference sequence). The CDR3 spans 10 residues.

This clone was found a few times. The rearrangement joins TRBV18 to TRBJ1-2, with D possibly being TRBD1 (5 bases). V gave up 3 bases and J gave up 8 bases, with 10 bases separating them. Germline lookup yields CDR1 KGHSH and CDR2 LQKENI. This CDR3 is 12 amino acids long. The CDR3 DNA reads TGTGCCAGCTCACCGGGGGGTAAAGGCTACACCTTC. Translated: CASSPGGKGYTF.

In its sample, this clone was seen a few times. The chain is built from TRBV7-2 and TRBJ1-5, with D uncertain. CDR3 length: 15 residues. CDR1 is SGHTA, CDR2 FQGNSA, per germline. Trimming shortened V by 5 bases and J by 9 bases, and 20 bases separated the two germline ends. The CDR3 DNA follows: TGTGCCAGCAGCCTAGGGCCGGACGTGAGAAGGCCCCAGCATTTT. Translated: CASSLGPDVRRPQHF.

This clone has a handful of counts. The chain employs TRBV9 and TRBJ2-3; 8 nucleotides agree with TRBD2. Germline V CDR1 and CDR2: SGDLS, YYNGEE. The V gene end was trimmed by 1 base and the J gene end by 0 bases; junction bases not matched to a gene: 7. The CDR3 covers 17 residues. The CDR3 region has the DNA TGTGCCAGCAGCGTACCCCTCGCGGGGGGAAGCACAGATACGCAGTATTTT. Protein product: CASSVPLAGGSTDTQYF.

The chain joins TRBV5-6 to TRBJ2-7; maybe TRBD2 (6 bases). CDR3 size: 14 residues. Looked up from germline, CDR1 is SGHDT and CDR2 is YYEEEE. The germline V and J ends were trimmed by 2 bases and 6 bases, with 15 bases remaining between them. The CDR3 loop is CASSLTGSGREQYF. Written as DNA, the CDR3 is TGTGCCAGCAGCTTAACGGGCAGCGGGCGCGAGCAGTACTTC.

Only a few counts were recorded for this clone. The rearrangement joins TRBV27 to TRBJ2-7; TRBD1 might be the D (6 bases). Germline assignment: CDR1 MNHEY and CDR2 SMNVEV (reference sequence). V shed 6 bases and J shed 4 bases, with 16 bases lying between them. CDR3 size: 14 residues. The CDR3 nucleotides read TGTGCCAGCAGCCCCACAGGGCTGGGATACGAGCAGTACTTC. Translating gives CASSPTGLGYEQYF.

This chain links TRBV29-1 with TRBJ2-7; TRBD1 or TRBD2 may be the D gene (5 bases each). This CDR3 has 13 amino acids. Germline V CDR1 and CDR2: SQVTM, ANQGSEA. V was pared by 6 bases and J by 0 bases, with 12 bases between. CDR3: CSVWDLSSYEQYF. The CDR3 bases are TGCAGCGTCTGGGACCTGAGCTCCTACGAGCAGTACTTC.

The chain joins TRBV19 to TRBJ1-2; D unresolved. The CDR3 has 13 amino acids. Per germline, CDR1 LNHDA and CDR2 SQIVND (reference sequence). The V end lost 7 bases, the J end lost 4 bases, and 13 bases lay between the germline ends. CDR3 protein: CASKGASFYGYTF. The CDR3 DNA sequence: TGTGCCAGTAAGGGTGCTTCGTTCTATGGCTACACCTTC.

The rearrangement links TRBV4-2 to TRBJ2-7; D gene unclear. Per the germline V gene, CDR1 is LGHNA and CDR2 is YNFKEQ. The CDR3 is 17 amino acids. Deletions cut 0 bases from V and 2 bases from J, with 17 bases between. In DNA form, the CDR3 reads TGTGCCAGCAGCCAAGATATGGTGGCTGCCGCAACCTACGAGCAGTACTTC. Its protein is CASSQDMVAAATYEQYF.

The rearrangement joins TRBV29-1 to TRBJ2-5; tentatively, D is TRBD1 or TRBD2 (5 bases each). CDR1 is SQVTM and CDR2 is ANQGSEA in the germline V gene. The CDR3 loop spans 10 amino acids. Trimming pared 7 bases from V and 4 bases from J, leaving 7 bases between. This chain's CDR3 is CSAGGETQYF. CDR3 coding DNA: TGCAGCGCTGGGGGAGAGACCCAGTACTTC.

This chain joins TRBV7-2 and TRBJ1-2; 11 nucleotides agree with TRBD1. The CDR3 extends over 15 amino acids. The ends lost 0 bases at V and 8 bases at J; junction bases unmatched: 5. Per germline, CDR1 SGHTA and CDR2 FQGNSA. The CDR3 coding sequence is TGTGCCAGCAGCTTAGCCCCGGGACAGGGGGACGGCTACACCTTC. Translating it yields CASSLAPGQGDGYTF.

This clone has just a few counts. The chain is built from TRBV29-1 and TRBJ2-1, with TRBD1 matching 9 bases. After removal of 0 bases from V and 10 bases from J, the junction contained 1 base not matched to a gene. The length of the CDR3 is 12 residues. Looked up from germline, CDR1 is SQVTM and CDR2 is ANQGSEA. The CDR3 bases are TGCAGCGTTGAAGAGGGACAGGGCGAGCAGTTCTTC. Protein: CSVEEGQGEQFF.

This clone appeared a few times. The chain has TRBV25-1 and TRBJ1-1; D perhaps matches TRBD1 (5 bases). Germline CDR1 reads MGHDK; CDR2 reads SYGVNS. The CDR3 sequence is 12 residues long. V lost 4 bases to trimming and J lost 5 bases, with 8 bases between them. DNA of the CDR3: TGTGCCAGCAGTGCCAGGGAGACTGAAGCTTTCTTT. This codes for CASSARETEAFF.

This clone was observed a handful of times. V gene TRBV29-1 combines with J gene TRBJ1-2; the D is unclear. There are 11 residues in the CDR3. V lost 4 bases to trimming and J lost 2 bases, with 5 bases between them. Germline CDR1 reads SQVTM; CDR2 reads ANQGSEA. CDR3 sequence (DNA): TGCAGCGTTGGCAGCAACTATGGCTACACCTTC. Its protein product is CSVGSNYGYTF.